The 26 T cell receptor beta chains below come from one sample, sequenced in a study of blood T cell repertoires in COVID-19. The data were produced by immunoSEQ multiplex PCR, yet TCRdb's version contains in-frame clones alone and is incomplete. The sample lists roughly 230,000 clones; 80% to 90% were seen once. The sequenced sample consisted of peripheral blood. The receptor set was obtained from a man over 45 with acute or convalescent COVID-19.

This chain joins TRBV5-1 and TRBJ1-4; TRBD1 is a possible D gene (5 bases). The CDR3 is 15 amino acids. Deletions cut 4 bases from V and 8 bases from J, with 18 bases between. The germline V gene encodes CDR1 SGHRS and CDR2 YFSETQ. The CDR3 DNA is TGCGCCAGCAGCACCACACAGGCTGGTGGGGAAAAACTGTTTTTT. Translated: CASSTTQAGGEKLFF.

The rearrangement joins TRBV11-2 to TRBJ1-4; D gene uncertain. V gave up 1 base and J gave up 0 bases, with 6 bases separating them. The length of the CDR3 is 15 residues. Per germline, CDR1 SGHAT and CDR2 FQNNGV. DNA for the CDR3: TGTGCCAGCAGCTTAGCGCCAGCAACTAATGAAAAACTGTTTTTT. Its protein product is CASSLAPATNEKLFF.

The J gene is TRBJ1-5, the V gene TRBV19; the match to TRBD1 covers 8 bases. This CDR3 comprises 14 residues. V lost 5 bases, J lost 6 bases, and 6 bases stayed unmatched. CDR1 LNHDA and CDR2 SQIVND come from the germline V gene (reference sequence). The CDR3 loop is CASSSTGAIQPQHF. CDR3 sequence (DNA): TGTGCCAGTAGTTCGACAGGGGCTATTCAGCCCCAGCATTTT.

The CDR3 nucleotides read TGTGCCAGCAGCCCACGTGGGGGGGCCGGGGCGGATACGCAGTATTTT. Its translation is CASSPRGGAGADTQYF. V is TRBV7-3 and J is TRBJ2-3, with a tentative D call TRBD2 (7 bases). CDR3 length: 16 amino acids. V lost 5 bases to trimming and J lost 6 bases, with 21 bases between them. Germline CDR1 is SGHTA and CDR2 is FQGTGA.

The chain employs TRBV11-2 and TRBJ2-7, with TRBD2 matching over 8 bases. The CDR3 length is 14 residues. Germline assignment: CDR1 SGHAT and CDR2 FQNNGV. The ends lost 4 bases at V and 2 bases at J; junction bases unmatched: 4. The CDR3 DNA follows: TGTGCCAGCAGCTCGGGACTAGAAGCCTACGAGCAGTACTTC. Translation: CASSSGLEAYEQYF. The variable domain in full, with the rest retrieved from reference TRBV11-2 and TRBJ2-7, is EAGVAQSPRYKIIEKRQSVAFWCNPISGHATLYWYQQILGQGPKLLIQFQNNGVVDDSQLPKDRFSAERLKGVDSTLKIQPAKLEDSAVYLCASSSGLEAYEQYFGPGTRLTVT.

In DNA form, the CDR3 reads TGTGCCAGCATCGGGGGACAGGGCTCCTACGAGCAGTACTTC. It yields the protein CASIGGQGSYEQYF. The V call is TRBV7-9, the J call TRBJ2-7, with 9 bases identical to TRBD1. V gave up 7 bases and J gave up 0 bases; unmatched junction bases: 4. The length of the CDR3 is 14 residues. Germline CDR1 is SEHNR and CDR2 is FQNEAQ (reference sequence). Full variable domain (missing parts from reference TRBV7-9 and TRBJ2-7): DTGVSQNPRHKITKRGQNVTFRCDPISEHNRLYWYRQTLGQGPEFLTYFQNEAQLEKSRLLSDRFSAERPKGSFSTLEIQRTEQGDSAMYLCASIGGQGSYEQYFGPGTRLTVT.

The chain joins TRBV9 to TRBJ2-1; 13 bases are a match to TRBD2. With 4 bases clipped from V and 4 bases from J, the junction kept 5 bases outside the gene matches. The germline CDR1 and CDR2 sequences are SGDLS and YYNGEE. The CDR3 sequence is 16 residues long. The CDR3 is CASSPGLAGPYNEQFF. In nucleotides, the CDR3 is TGTGCCAGCAGCCCGGGACTAGCGGGACCGTACAATGAGCAGTTCTTC.

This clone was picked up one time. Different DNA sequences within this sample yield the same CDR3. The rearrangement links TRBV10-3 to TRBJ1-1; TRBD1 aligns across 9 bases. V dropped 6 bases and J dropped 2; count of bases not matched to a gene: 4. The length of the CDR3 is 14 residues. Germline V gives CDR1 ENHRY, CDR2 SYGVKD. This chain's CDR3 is CAISPTGGNTEAFF. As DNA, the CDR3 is TGTGCCATCAGCCCGACAGGGGGAAACACTGAAGCTTTCTTT.

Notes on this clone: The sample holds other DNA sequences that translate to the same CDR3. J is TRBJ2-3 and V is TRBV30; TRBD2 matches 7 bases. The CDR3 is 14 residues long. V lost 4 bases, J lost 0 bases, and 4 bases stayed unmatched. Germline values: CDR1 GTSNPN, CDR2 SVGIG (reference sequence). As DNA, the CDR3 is TGTGCCTGGACTAGCGGAACAAGCACAGATACGCAGTATTTT. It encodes CAWTSGTSTDTQYF.

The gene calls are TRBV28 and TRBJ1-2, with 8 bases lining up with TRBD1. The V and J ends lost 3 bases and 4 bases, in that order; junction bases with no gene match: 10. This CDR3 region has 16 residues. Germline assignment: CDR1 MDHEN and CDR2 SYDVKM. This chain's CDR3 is CASSFQGAASGYGYTF. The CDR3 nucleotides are TGTGCCAGCAGTTTTCAGGGGGCAGCTAGCGGCTATGGCTACACCTTC.

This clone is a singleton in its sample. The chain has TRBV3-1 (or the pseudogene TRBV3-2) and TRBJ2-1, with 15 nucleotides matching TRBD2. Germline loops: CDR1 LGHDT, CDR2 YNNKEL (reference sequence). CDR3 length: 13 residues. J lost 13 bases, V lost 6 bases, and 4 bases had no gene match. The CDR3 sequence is CASSGTSGGSQFF. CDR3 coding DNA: TGTGCCAGCAGTGGGACTAGCGGGGGGAGTCAGTTCTTC.

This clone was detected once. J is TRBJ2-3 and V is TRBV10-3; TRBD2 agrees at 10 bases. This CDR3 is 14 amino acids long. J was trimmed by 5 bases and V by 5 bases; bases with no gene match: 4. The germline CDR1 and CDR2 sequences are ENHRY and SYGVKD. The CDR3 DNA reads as TGTGCCATCAGTAGAGCGGGGGGGCAAGATACGCAGTATTTT. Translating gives CAISRAGGQDTQYF.

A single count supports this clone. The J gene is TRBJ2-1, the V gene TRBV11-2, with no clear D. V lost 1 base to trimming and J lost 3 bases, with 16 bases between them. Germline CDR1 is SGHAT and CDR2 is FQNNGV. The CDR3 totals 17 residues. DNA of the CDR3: TGTGCCAGCAGCTTAGTTCTTACGGGTAAACGCTACAATGAGCAGTTCTTC. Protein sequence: CASSLVLTGKRYNEQFF.

The CDR3 loop reads CASSYGGANYKQYF. CDR3 coding DNA: TGTGCCAGCAGTTACGGGGGGGCCAACTATAAGCAGTACTTC. V is TRBV6-2 or TRBV6-3 and J is TRBJ2-7, with a tentative D call TRBD2 (7 bases). Trimming removed 2 bases at V and 8 bases at J, with 16 bases between. CDR1 and CDR2 from the germline V gene are MNHEY and SVGEGT. The CDR3 sequence is 14 residues long.

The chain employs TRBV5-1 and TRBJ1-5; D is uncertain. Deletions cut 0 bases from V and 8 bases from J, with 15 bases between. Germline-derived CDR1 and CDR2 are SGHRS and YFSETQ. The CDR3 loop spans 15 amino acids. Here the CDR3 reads CASSLGSAGSEPQHF. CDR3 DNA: TGCGCCAGCAGCTTGGGGAGCGCGGGGTCGGAGCCCCAGCATTTT.

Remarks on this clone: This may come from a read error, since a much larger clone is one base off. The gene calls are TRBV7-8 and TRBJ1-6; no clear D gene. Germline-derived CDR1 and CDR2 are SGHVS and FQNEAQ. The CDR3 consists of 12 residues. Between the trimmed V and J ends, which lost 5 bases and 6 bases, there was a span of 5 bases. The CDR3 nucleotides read TGTGCCAGCAGCCCCAGTAATTCACCCCTCCACTTT. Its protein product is CASSPSNSPLHF.

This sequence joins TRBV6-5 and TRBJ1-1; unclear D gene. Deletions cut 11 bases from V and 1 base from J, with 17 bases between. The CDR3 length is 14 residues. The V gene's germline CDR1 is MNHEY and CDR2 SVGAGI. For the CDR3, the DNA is TGTGCCGCACAACGACTACAGACGAACACTGAAGCTTTCTTT. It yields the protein CAAQRLQTNTEAFF.

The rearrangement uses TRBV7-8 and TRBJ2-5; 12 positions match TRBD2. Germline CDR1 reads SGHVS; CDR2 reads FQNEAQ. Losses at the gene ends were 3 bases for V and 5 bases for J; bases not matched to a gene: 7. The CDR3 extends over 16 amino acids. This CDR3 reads CASSFTTSGSGETQYF. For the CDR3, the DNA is TGTGCCAGCAGCTTTACGACTAGCGGGAGCGGGGAGACCCAGTACTTC.

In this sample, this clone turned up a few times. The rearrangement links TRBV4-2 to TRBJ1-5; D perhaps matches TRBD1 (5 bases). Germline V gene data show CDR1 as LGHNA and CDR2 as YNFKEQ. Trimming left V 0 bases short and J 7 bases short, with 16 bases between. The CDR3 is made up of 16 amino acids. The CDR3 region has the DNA TGTGCCAGCAGCCAAGATTGGACATCAAAGAGGCAGCCCCAGCATTTT. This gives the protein CASSQDWTSKRQPQHF.

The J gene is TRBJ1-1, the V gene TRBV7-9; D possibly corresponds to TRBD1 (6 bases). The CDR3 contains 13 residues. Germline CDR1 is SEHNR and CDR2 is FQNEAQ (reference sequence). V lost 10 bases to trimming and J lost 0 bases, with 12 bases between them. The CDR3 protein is CATLDRVNTEAFF. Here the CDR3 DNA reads TGTGCCACCCTGGACAGAGTGAACACTGAAGCTTTCTTT. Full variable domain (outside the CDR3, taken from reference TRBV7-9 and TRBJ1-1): DTGVSQNPRHKITKRGQNVTFRCDPISEHNRLYWYRQTLGQGPEFLTYFQNEAQLEKSRLLSDRFSAERPKGSFSTLEIQRTEQGDSAMYLCATLDRVNTEAFFGQGTRLTVV.

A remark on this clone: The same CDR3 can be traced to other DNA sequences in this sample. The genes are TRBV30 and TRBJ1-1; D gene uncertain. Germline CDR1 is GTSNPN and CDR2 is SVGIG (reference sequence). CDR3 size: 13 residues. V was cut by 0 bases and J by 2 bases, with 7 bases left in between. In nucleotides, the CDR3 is TGTGCCTGGAGTGTCGGAGGCAACACTGAAGCTTTCTTT. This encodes CAWSVGGNTEAFF.

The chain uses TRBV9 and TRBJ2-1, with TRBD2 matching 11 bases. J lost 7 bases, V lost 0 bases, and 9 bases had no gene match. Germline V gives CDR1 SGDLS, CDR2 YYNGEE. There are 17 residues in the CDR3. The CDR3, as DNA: TGTGCCAGCAGCGTAGATTCTAGAATAGCGGGAGGGAATGAGCAGTTCTTC. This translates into CASSVDSRIAGGNEQFF.

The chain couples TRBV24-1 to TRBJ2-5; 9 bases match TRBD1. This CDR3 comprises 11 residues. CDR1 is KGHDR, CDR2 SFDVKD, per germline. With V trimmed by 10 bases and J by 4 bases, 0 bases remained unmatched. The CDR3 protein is CATTGGETQYF. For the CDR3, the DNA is TGTGCCACGACAGGGGGAGAGACCCAGTACTTC.

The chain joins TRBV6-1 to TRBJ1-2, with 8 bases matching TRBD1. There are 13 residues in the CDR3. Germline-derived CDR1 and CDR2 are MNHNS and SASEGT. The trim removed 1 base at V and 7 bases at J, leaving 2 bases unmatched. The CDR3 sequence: CASSEVGQGGYTF. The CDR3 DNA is TGTGCCAGCAGTGAAGTAGGACAGGGTGGCTACACCTTC.

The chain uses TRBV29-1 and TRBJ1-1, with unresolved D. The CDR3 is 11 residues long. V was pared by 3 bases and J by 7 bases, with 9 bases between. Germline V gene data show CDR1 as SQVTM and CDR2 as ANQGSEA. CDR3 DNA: TGCAGCGTTGAGGCGGCACGTGAAGCTTTCTTT. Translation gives CSVEAAREAFF.

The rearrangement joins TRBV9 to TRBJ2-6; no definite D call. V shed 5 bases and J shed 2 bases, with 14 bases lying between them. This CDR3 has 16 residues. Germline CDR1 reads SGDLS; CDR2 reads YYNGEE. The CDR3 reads CASRIDRGAGANVLTF. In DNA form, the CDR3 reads TGTGCCAGCAGAATTGACCGAGGCGCTGGGGCCAACGTCCTGACTTTC.